Following are 27 T cell receptor beta chains from one sample sequenced in a study of response to subunit inactivated influenza vaccine. A single record per CDR3 protein comes from TCRdb applying MiXCR to the RT-PCR reads. The repertoire includes hundreds of thousands of distinct CDR3 sequences, approximately 13% of them detected once, and approximately 7% sits in the top ten. The specimen was PBMCs from blood, collected 14 to 15 days before vaccination. All receptors come from a man in his forties or fifties who received an inactivated influenza vaccine.

This clonotype was detected many times. The rearrangement links TRBV2 to TRBJ2-2; D is uncertain. CDR3 length: 15 amino acids. In germline, CDR1 is SNHLY, CDR2 FYNNEI. V was shortened by 2 bases and J by 1 base, with 8 bases between the two germline ends. The CDR3 spells CASSESGKNTGELFF. CDR3 DNA sequence: TGTGCCAGCAGTGAATCTGGGAAGAACACCGGGGAGCTGTTTTTT.

This clonotype occurred a few times. The rearrangement links TRBV6-1 to TRBJ2-3; D not resolved. V lost 8 bases to trimming and J lost 0 bases, with 12 bases between them. Germline V gene data show CDR1 as MNHNS and CDR2 as SASEGT. CDR3 length: 14 residues. DNA of the CDR3: TGTGCCAGCTTCCGAAGAAATAGCACAGATACGCAGTATTTT. Protein sequence: CASFRRNSTDTQYF.

The table lists this clonotype with many counts. This sequence joins TRBV12-3 or TRBV12-4 and TRBJ2-7, with a tentative D call TRBD2 (6 bases). V was cut by 4 bases and J by 6 bases, with 19 bases left in between. The CDR3 has 15 residues. The DNA for the CDR3 is TGTGCCAGCAGTTATGGGGACTTTTCGTCTGCCGAGCAGTACTTC. Residues: CASSYGDFSSAEQYF.

This clonotype was picked up a small number of times. The chain combines TRBV11-2 with TRBJ1-1; D is unresolved. This CDR3 spans 13 amino acids. Trimming cost V 8 bases and J 0 bases, with 10 bases left between them. The germline gives CDR1 SGHAT, CDR2 FQNNGV. This CDR3 reads CASRGWMNTEAFF. DNA for the CDR3: TGTGCCAGCCGGGGTTGGATGAACACTGAAGCTTTCTTT.

Concerning this clonotype: Relative to the germline gene, one junction end is altered; a read error may explain this. The J gene is TRBJ2-7, the V gene TRBV19; 14 bases fit TRBD2. From germline, CDR1 is LNHDA and CDR2 SQIVND (reference sequence). The CDR3 has 16 residues. The CDR3 region is CASSIRTSGRLNEQCF. In DNA, the CDR3 is TGTGCCAGTAGTATTCGGACTAGCGGGAGGCTCAACGAGCAGTGCTTC.

This chain joins TRBV20-1 and TRBJ1-4, with no clear D. This CDR3 contains 13 residues. V lost 3 bases, J lost 2 bases, and 7 bases lay in between. Germline CDR1 and CDR2: DFQATT and SNEGSKA (reference sequence). Here the CDR3 reads CSASMGTNEKLFF. CDR3 bases: TGCAGTGCTAGTATGGGGACTAATGAAAAACTGTTTTTT.

V usage is TRBV6-1 and J usage is TRBJ1-2; 8 bases agree with TRBD1. After removal of 5 bases from V and 4 bases from J, the junction contained 9 bases not matched to a gene. The CDR3 extends over 15 amino acids. Germline V gives CDR1 MNHNS, CDR2 SASEGT. This CDR3 reads CASSPRAGGVYGYTF. The CDR3 DNA reads as TGTGCCAGCAGTCCCCGGGCAGGGGGCGTCTATGGCTACACCTTC.

This clonotype has ten or more counts. The chain links TRBV4-2 to TRBJ2-2, with D perhaps matching TRBD1 or TRBD2 (5 bases each). Germline V gene sequence: CDR1 LGHNA, CDR2 YNFKEQ. V lost 0 bases and J lost 13, with 15 bases in between. The CDR3 is made up of 14 amino acids. The CDR3 region has the DNA TGTGCCAGCAGCCAAGAACCAACCGAGGGGTCGCTGTTTTTT. It yields the protein CASSQEPTEGSLFF.

V and J are TRBV29-1 and TRBJ2-2; 8 nucleotides line up with TRBD2. V lost 6 bases to trimming and J lost 1 base; unmatched junction nucleotides: 4. Germline CDR1 and CDR2: SQVTM and ANQGSEA. The CDR3 consists of 14 residues. The CDR3 here is CSVTSGQNTGELFF. DNA of the CDR3: TGCAGCGTAACTAGCGGACAGAACACCGGGGAGCTGTTTTTT.

This clonotype was observed a few times. V is TRBV5-1 and J is TRBJ1-6; 7 nucleotides agree with TRBD1. Trimming at V came to 2 bases and at J to 10 bases, leaving 12 bases not matched to a gene. The CDR3 is 16 amino acids. Germline V gene lookup returns CDR1 SGHRS and CDR2 YFSETQ. The CDR3 protein is CASSFESGTASSPLHF. In nucleotides, the CDR3 is TGCGCCAGCAGCTTCGAGTCCGGGACAGCATCATCACCCCTCCACTTT. The complete variable domain, with remaining parts taken from reference TRBV5-1 and TRBJ1-6, reads KAGVTQTPRYLIKTRGQQVTLSCSPISGHRSVSWYQQTPGQGLQFLFEYFSETQRNKGNFPGRFSGRQFSNSRSEMNVSTLELGDSALYLCASSFESGTASSPLHFGNGTRLTVT.

This clonotype was counted only a few times. The gene calls are TRBV6-5 and TRBJ2-7; the D gene is possibly TRBD1 (5 bases). CDR3 length: 15 residues. V was pared by 0 bases and J by 3 bases, with 12 bases between. Germline CDR1 is MNHEY and CDR2 is SVGAGI. In nucleotides, the CDR3 is TGTGCCAGCAGTTACTCTCGTGGCCAGGGCTACGAGCAGTACTTC. Its translation: CASSYSRGQGYEQYF.

There are a few counts of this clonotype. The CDR3 nucleotides are TGTGCCAGCAGCTTAGGGGGACAGCCGCAAGAGACCCAGTACTTC. As protein: CASSLGGQPQETQYF. J is TRBJ2-5 and V is TRBV7-9, with 7 nucleotides matching TRBD1. The V segment lost 1 base and the J segment 2 bases; nucleotides outside the gene matches: 4. The germline gives CDR1 SEHNR, CDR2 FQNEAQ (reference sequence). The CDR3 has 15 residues.

This clonotype was recorded a few times. V usage is TRBV9 and J usage is TRBJ2-7; D is unclear. This CDR3 is 16 amino acids long. V was cut by 4 bases and J by 0 bases, with 17 bases left in between. CDR1 SGDLS and CDR2 YYNGEE come from the germline V gene. The CDR3 loop reads CASSPSVMESSYEQYF. The CDR3 nucleotides read TGTGCCAGCAGCCCCTCCGTTATGGAGAGCTCCTACGAGCAGTACTTC.

This clonotype came up a few times. An end of the junction differs from the germline gene, which may be a read error. The chain combines TRBV4-2 with TRBJ2-7; D not resolved. CDR1 is LGHNA and CDR2 is YNFKEQ in the germline V gene. The CDR3 has 14 amino acids. The CDR3 region has the DNA TGCGCCAGCAGCCCTCGTGGAACCTCCTACGAGCAGTACTTC. It yields the protein CASSPRGTSYEQYF.

V gene TRBV27 combines with J gene TRBJ2-1, with 8 bases aligning to TRBD2. The junction had 1 base not matched to a gene; V was cut back by 8 bases and J by 1 base. CDR3 length: 13 amino acids. Looked up from germline, CDR1 is MNHEY and CDR2 is SMNVEV (reference sequence). The CDR3 nucleotides are TGTGCCAGCGGACTAGCTTCCTACAATGAGCAGTTCTTC. This codes for CASGLASYNEQFF.

This clonotype has more than one count but fewer than ten. The chain couples TRBV9 to TRBJ2-5, with 10 bases fitting TRBD2. V lost 0 bases and J lost 2; bases outside the gene matches: 10. Germline CDR1 SGDLS, CDR2 YYNGEE. The CDR3 consists of 18 residues. The CDR3 region is CASSVAAVLAGRQETQYF. The CDR3 DNA sequence: TGTGCCAGCAGCGTAGCCGCAGTACTAGCGGGGAGACAAGAGACCCAGTACTTC.

This clonotype was observed a few times. The V and J genes are TRBV3-1 and TRBJ2-3; D perhaps matches TRBD2 (5 bases). V was clipped by 3 bases and J by 4 bases, with 11 bases between them. Germline lookup yields CDR1 LGHDT and CDR2 YNNKEL (reference sequence). CDR3 size: 14 residues. The CDR3 spells CASSQGDAADTQYF. CDR3 bases: TGTGCCAGCAGCCAGGGAGACGCGGCAGATACGCAGTATTTT.

The CDR3 DNA follows: TGTGCCAGCAGCTTGAGGAGCGGGAGGGTTTATGAGCAGTTCTTC. This encodes CASSLRSGRVYEQFF. The chain is built from TRBV7-2 and TRBJ2-1; 10 nucleotides agree with TRBD2. Losses at the gene ends were 3 bases for V and 8 bases for J; bases not matched to a gene: 7. This CDR3 comprises 15 residues. Germline CDR1 SGHTA, CDR2 FQGNSA.

The CDR3 DNA follows: TGTGCCAGCAGTTACTCGAGGCTCAATGAGCAGTTCTTC. This codes for CASSYSRLNEQFF. V and J are TRBV6-5 and TRBJ2-1, with no clear D. The CDR3 is 13 amino acids. Germline CDR1 and CDR2: MNHEY and SVGAGI. V was trimmed by 0 bases and J by 6 bases, leaving 6 bases between them.

The chain recombines TRBV12-3 or TRBV12-4 with TRBJ2-7, with D perhaps TRBD1 (6 bases). Trimming pared 5 bases from V and 2 bases from J, leaving 19 bases between. There are 16 residues in the CDR3. The CDR3 loop is CASSTAMGARAYEQYF. As DNA, the CDR3 is TGTGCCAGCAGTACAGCTATGGGGGCGAGAGCCTACGAGCAGTACTTC.

CDR3 sequence (DNA): TGTGCCAGCAGCTTACTATTAGCGGTCTACAATGAGCAGTTCTTC. Translated, it gives CASSLLLAVYNEQFF. The J gene is TRBJ2-1, the V gene TRBV11-2; D might be TRBD2 (6 bases). The CDR3 has 15 residues. Germline values: CDR1 SGHAT, CDR2 FQNNGV. The V end lost 2 bases, the J end lost 3 bases, and 11 bases lay between the germline ends.

In this sample, this clonotype turned up many times. The genes are TRBV11-2 and TRBJ2-1; 13 positions agree with TRBD2. V was clipped by 0 bases and J by 7 bases; unmatched bases: 6. Germline CDR1 is SGHAT and CDR2 is FQNNGV. The CDR3 totals 17 residues. The CDR3 spells CASSLDPTSGGNNEQFF. CDR3 nucleotide sequence: TGTGCCAGCAGCTTAGATCCGACTAGCGGGGGGAATAATGAGCAGTTCTTC.

The genes are TRBV28 and TRBJ2-1; 8 nucleotides line up with TRBD2. CDR3 length: 15 residues. V lost 2 bases and J lost 5; bases outside the gene matches: 5. Germline CDR1 MDHEN, CDR2 SYDVKM. The CDR3, as DNA: TGTGCCAGCAGTTTACCGGGAGGGATAAACAATGAGCAGTTCTTC. Encoded protein: CASSLPGGINNEQFF. Together with reference TRBV28 and TRBJ2-1, the CDR3 gives the full variable domain: DVKVTQSSRYLVKRTGEKVFLECVQDMDHENMFWYRQDPGLGLRLIYFSYDVKMKEKGDIPEGYSVSREKKERFSLILESASTNQTSMYLCASSLPGGINNEQFFGPGTRLTVL.

This chain connects TRBV18 to TRBJ2-3; no clear D. From germline, CDR1 is KGHSH and CDR2 LQKENI. Trimming removed 2 bases at V and 0 bases at J, with 12 bases between. The CDR3 is 16 amino acids. In DNA, the CDR3 is TGTGCCAGCTCACCAACCCTGCTGGTGAGCACAGATACGCAGTATTTT. It translates to CASSPTLLVSTDTQYF.

This clonotype was seen more than once but under ten times. The rearrangement links TRBV4-3 to TRBJ2-7, with 7 nucleotides matching TRBD1. The CDR3 extends over 15 amino acids. Losses at the gene ends were 3 bases for V and 3 bases for J; bases not matched to a gene: 8. Germline loops: CDR1 LGHNA, CDR2 YSLEER. The CDR3 protein is CASSQEWDSFYEQYF. CDR3 sequence (DNA): TGCGCCAGCAGCCAGGAATGGGACAGCTTCTACGAGCAGTACTTC.

The chain joins TRBV7-9 to TRBJ1-3, with unresolved D. V lost 7 bases and J 5 bases, leaving 12 bases between the germline ends. The germline gives CDR1 SEHNR, CDR2 FQNEAQ (reference sequence). This CDR3 is built from 13 residues. The CDR3 spells CASNEGARNTIYF. CDR3 nucleotides: TGTGCCAGCAACGAGGGCGCGAGAAACACCATATATTTT.

This clonotype was counted between two and nine times. This sequence joins TRBV10-1 and TRBJ2-1, with 9 bases lining up with TRBD2. V lost 6 bases, J lost 11 bases, and 8 bases stayed unmatched. CDR1 WNHNN and CDR2 SYGVQD come from the germline V gene (reference sequence). CDR3 length: 13 amino acids. This CDR3 reads CASSSSGVTKQFF. Written as DNA, the CDR3 is TGCGCCAGCAGCTCTAGCGGGGTGACGAAGCAGTTCTTC.